The present entry profiles one T cell receptor (beta chain) with its context. These data originate in a study of shared clonotypes between healthy human individuals. CDR3 size: 13 residues. With 1 base removed from V and 6 bases from J, the gap between germline ends came to 10 bases. The V gene's germline CDR1 is SGHVS and CDR2 FQNEAQ. Naivety among CD8 cells was defined by CD45RO negativity and positive CCR7 selection, thereby excluding terminally differentiated effector memory CD45RA+ cells. The assay was immunoSEQ multiplex PCR, and TCRdb's table has in-frame clones only and misses some. The top ten clones hold 1.5% to 2% of a sample with about 2.1 million clones, 85% to 95% of them seen once.

The V call is TRBV7-8, the J call TRBJ2-7; D possibly uses TRBD1 or TRBD2 (6 bases each). The clonotype originates from a man in his late teens or twenties in good health. Some clones in this sample may be carry-over from other donors' samples. The sequenced sample was naive CD8+ T cells from PBMCs. The CDR3: CASSLEGGGEQYF. CDR3 nucleotides: TGTGCCAGCAGCTTAGAGGGGGGAGGCGAGCAGTACTTC. Variable domain in full (rest from reference TRBV7-8 and TRBJ2-7): GAGVSQSPRYKVAKRGQDVALRCDPISGHVSLFWYQQALGQGPEFLTYFQNEAQLDKSGLPSDRFFAERPEGSVSTLKIQRTQQEDSAVYLCASSLEGGGEQYFGPGTRLTVT.